This TCR beta chain was found in a study of OX40 agonist ivuxolimab in advanced cancers. Sequenced by immunoSEQ multiplex PCR; TCRdb stores in-frame clones only, minus some. The sample has approximately 99,000 clones, approximately 89% seen once. Germline V CDR1 and CDR2: MNHEY, SMNVEV (reference sequence). V was pared by 4 bases and J by 4 bases, with 8 bases between. The CDR3 is 13 residues long. The TCR was taken from an adult with an advanced solid tumor such as melanoma, head and neck, liver or kidney cancer. The V call is TRBV27, the J call TRBJ1-3; D is undetermined. The input for sequencing was CD4+ or CD8+ T cells sorted from blood, taken in a trial of the OX40 agonist ivuxolimab. CDR3 bases: TGTGCCAGCAGTTCTGGGCAGGGAAACACCATATATTTT. It translates to CASSSGQGNTIYF.